This TCR beta chain appears in the sequencing data of a study of T cells in Graves' hyperthyroidism and ophthalmopathy. RNA transcripts yielded amplified TCR beta CDR3 regions. The HTBI primer set served for first-round RT-PCR of the TCR CDR3. TCRdb independently ran MiXCR on the multiplex PCR reads; one entry per CDR3 protein. The sample carries hundreds of thousands of distinct CDR3 sequences, 35% to 55% recorded once. In making diagnoses, clinical symptoms, serum thyroxine and TRAb, thyroid ultrasound and orbital computed tomography were all used. This clonotype was observed many times. Germline V gives CDR1 DFQATT, CDR2 SNEGSKA (reference sequence). Trimming removed 7 bases at V and 12 bases at J, with 18 bases between. This CDR3 has 11 amino acids.

The TCR originated in a woman between 18 and 30 years old with Graves' hyperthyroidism. V usage is TRBV20-1 and J usage is TRBJ1-2; tentative D call: TRBD1 (6 bases). Sequencing was done on a sample of peripheral blood or thyroid tissue (not recorded which). This chain's CDR3 is CSVAHQGSNTF. The CDR3 DNA is TGCAGTGTGGCCCACCAGGGGAGCAACACCTTC.